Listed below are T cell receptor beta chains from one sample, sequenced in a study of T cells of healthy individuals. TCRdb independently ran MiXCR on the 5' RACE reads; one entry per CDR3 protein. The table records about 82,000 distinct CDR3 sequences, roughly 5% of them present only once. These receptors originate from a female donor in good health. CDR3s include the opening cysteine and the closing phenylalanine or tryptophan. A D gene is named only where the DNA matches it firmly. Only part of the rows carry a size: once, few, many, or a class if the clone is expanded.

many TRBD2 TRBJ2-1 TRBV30 CAWSVRGLAGANEQFF TGTGCCTGGAGTGTACGGGGACTAGCGGGAGCCAATGAGCAGTTCTTC
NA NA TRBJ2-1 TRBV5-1 CVSSLRSTSSGLNEQFF TGCGTCAGCAGCTTAAGATCCACGTCCAGCGGGCTCAATGAGCAGTTCTTC
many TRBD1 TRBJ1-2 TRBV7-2 CASSPRTGEGYTF TGTGCCAGCAGCCCACGGACAGGGGAAGGCTACACCTTC
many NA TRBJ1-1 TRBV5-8 CASSLDRTEAFF TGTGCCAGCAGCTTGGACAGAACTGAAGCTTTCTTT
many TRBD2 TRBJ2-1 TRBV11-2 CASSPRRLAGDNEQFF TGTGCCAGCAGCCCAAGACGACTAGCGGGAGACAATGAGCAGTTCTTC
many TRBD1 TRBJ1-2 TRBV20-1 CSARPSDRGYGYTF TGCAGTGCTAGACCATCGGACAGGGGCTATGGCTACACCTTC
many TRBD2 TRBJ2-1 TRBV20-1 CSARDQGGLASYNEQFF TGCAGTGCTAGAGATCAAGGAGGACTAGCATCCTACAATGAGCAGTTCTTC
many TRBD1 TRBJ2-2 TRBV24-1 CATSDLNRGETGELFF TGTGCCACCAGTGACCTAAACAGGGGCGAGACCGGGGAGCTGTTTTTT
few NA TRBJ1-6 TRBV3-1 CASTGGIGSPLHF TGTGCCAGCACCGGTGGTATCGGTTCACCCCTCCACTTT
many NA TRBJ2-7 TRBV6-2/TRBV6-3 CASSYREYEQYF TGTGCCAGCAGTTACCGGGAGTACGAGCAGTACTTC
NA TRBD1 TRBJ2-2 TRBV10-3 CAISESGTGMDTGELFF TGTGCCATCAGTGAGTCTGGGACAGGGATGGACACCGGGGAGCTGTTTTTT
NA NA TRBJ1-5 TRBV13 CASSLSGYNQPQHF TGTGCCAGCAGCCTCTCAGGGTACAATCAGCCCCAGCATTTT
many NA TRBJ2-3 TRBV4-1 CASSQQDDRKDTQYF TGCGCCAGCAGCCAGCAGGACGACCGAAAGGATACGCAGTATTTT
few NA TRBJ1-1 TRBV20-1 CSAREGAGENTEAFF TGCAGTGCTAGAGAGGGGGCGGGAGAGAACACTGAAGCTTTCTTT
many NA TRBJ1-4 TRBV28 CASSAIGAAGNEKLFF TGTGCCAGCAGTGCAATAGGGGCGGCTGGTAATGAAAAACTGTTTTTT
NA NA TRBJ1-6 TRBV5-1 CASSLDLGSYNSPLHF TGCGCCAGCAGCTTGGATCTGGGATCCTATAATTCACCCCTCCACTTT
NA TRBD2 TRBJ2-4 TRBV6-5 CASSFSGTLAKNIQYF TGTGCCAGCAGTTTTAGCGGGACTCTAGCCAAAAACATTCAGTACTTC
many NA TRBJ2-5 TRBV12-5 CASGFAGAPPETQYF TGTGCTAGTGGTTTCGCGGGGGCCCCCCCAGAGACCCAGTACTTC
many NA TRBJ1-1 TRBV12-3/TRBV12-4 CASSPRGGPTEAFF TGTGCCAGCAGCCCGCGGGGAGGGCCCACTGAAGCTTTCTTT
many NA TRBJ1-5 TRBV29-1 CSVEERGQPQHF TGCAGCGTTGAGGAACGAGGTCAGCCCCAGCATTTT
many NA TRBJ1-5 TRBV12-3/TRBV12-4 CASSWGNQPQHF TGTGCCAGCAGTTGGGGAAATCAGCCCCAGCATTTT
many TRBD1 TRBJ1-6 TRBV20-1 CSATLGTGASPLHF TGCAGTGCTACCCTCGGGACAGGGGCCTCACCCCTCCACTTT
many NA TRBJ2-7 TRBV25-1 CASSDQLSEQYF TGTGCCAGCAGTGACCAATTAAGCGAGCAGTACTTC
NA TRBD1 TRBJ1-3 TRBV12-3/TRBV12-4 CASRHTGTGGRNTIYF TGTGCCAGCAGACATACCGGGACAGGGGGCCGAAACACCATATATTTT
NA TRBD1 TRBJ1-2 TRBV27 CASRRQGRGGYTF TGTGCCAGCAGAAGACAGGGGAGAGGTGGCTACACCTTC
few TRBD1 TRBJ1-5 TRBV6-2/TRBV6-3 CASSYPGTGSQPQHF TGTGCCAGCAGTTACCCCGGGACAGGCAGTCAGCCCCAGCATTTT
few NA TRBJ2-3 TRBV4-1 CASSQVGGTANTDTQYF TGCGCCAGCAGCCAAGTGGGGGGGACAGCCAACACAGATACGCAGTATTTT
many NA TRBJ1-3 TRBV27 CASSFGGPGNTIYF TGTGCCAGCAGTTTTGGTGGCCCTGGAAACACCATATATTTT
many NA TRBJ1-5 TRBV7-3 CASSLGANQPQHF TGTGCCAGCAGCTTAGGGGCCAATCAGCCCCAGCATTTT
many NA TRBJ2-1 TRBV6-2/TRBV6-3 CASSYPFKRVYNEQFF TGTGCCAGCAGTTACCCCTTCAAGCGAGTATACAATGAGCAGTTCTTC
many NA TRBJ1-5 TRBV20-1 CSAGQYNQPQHF TGCAGTGCTGGACAGTACAATCAGCCCCAGCATTTT
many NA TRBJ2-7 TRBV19 CASGGTGVAYEQYF TGTGCCAGCGGGGGGACAGGAGTAGCCTACGAGCAGTACTTC
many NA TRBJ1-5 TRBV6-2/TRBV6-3 CASSYSSFTLNQPQHF TGTGCCAGCAGTTACTCGAGTTTTACGTTGAATCAGCCCCAGCATTTT
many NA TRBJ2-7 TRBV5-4 CASSLRQVDEQYF TGTGCCAGCAGCTTGAGGCAGGTAGACGAGCAGTACTTC
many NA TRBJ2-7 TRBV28 CASSLSGSSYEQYF TGTGCCAGCAGTTTATCAGGGAGCTCCTACGAGCAGTACTTC
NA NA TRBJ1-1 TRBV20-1 CSASQGAREAFF TGCAGTGCTTCACAGGGAGCTCGTGAAGCTTTCTTT
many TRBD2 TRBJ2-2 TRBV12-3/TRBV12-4 CASTLLRSLAAHTGELFF TGTGCCAGCACCCTCCTTAGGTCCCTAGCGGCACACACCGGGGAGCTGTTTTTT
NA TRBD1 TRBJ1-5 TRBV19 CASSPPDRVNQPQHF TGTGCCAGTAGTCCACCAGACAGGGTCAATCAGCCCCAGCATTTT